Each of the 30 T cell receptor beta chains below was sequenced from the same sample in a study of T cell repertoires in cytomegalovirus infection. TCRdb processed the reads anew with MiXCR; each CDR3 protein has one entry. The table shows some 310,000 distinct CDR3 sequences, with 20% to 25% occurring only once. The antigens these receptors bind are not known. The specimen was cultured PBMCs, collected from culture after CMV antigen stimulation. These receptors all stem from a human donor in good health (CMV status not recorded). Some clones in this sample may be carry-over from other donors' samples.

This clonotype occurred a few times. V is TRBV30 and J is TRBJ2-3; 8 nucleotides align to TRBD2. The ends lost 3 bases at V and 2 bases at J; junction bases unmatched: 4. This CDR3 has 14 residues. CDR1 and CDR2 (germline): GTSNPN, SVGIG (reference sequence). CDR3 bases: TGTGCCTGGAGAAGTAGCGGGAACACAGATACGCAGTATTTT. It encodes CAWRSSGNTDTQYF.

V usage is TRBV4-1 and J usage is TRBJ1-5; D may be TRBD1 (5 bases). The length of the CDR3 is 13 residues. Germline V gene lookup returns CDR1 MGHRA and CDR2 YSYEKL. Deletions cut 0 bases from V and 9 bases from J, with 9 bases between. The CDR3 spells CASSQEVGGPQHF. The CDR3 DNA reads as TGCGCCAGCAGCCAAGAAGTGGGGGGGCCCCAGCATTTT.

The chain couples TRBV20-1 to TRBJ1-2, with unresolved D. Per the germline V gene, CDR1 is DFQATT and CDR2 is SNEGSKA (reference sequence). The CDR3 is 16 residues long. Trimming pared 0 bases from V and 2 bases from J, leaving 16 bases between. The CDR3, as DNA: TGCAGTGCTAGAGAGATCCGTGGGCGCCCAAACTATGGCTACACCTTC. Its protein is CSAREIRGRPNYGYTF.

This clonotype was seen a single time. The chain couples TRBV10-3 to TRBJ2-2; a possible D gene is TRBD2 (7 bases). Germline CDR1 is ENHRY and CDR2 is SYGVKD. This CDR3 contains 14 residues. V was shortened by 8 bases and J by 5 bases, with 15 bases between the two germline ends. The CDR3 is CAIRPGGRTGELFF. The CDR3 DNA follows: TGTGCCATCCGTCCCGGGGGGCGAACCGGGGAGCTGTTTTTT.

This clonotype was observed a handful of times. The CDR3 reads CATEANSYNEQFF. DNA of the CDR3: TGTGCCACCGAAGCGAACTCCTACAATGAGCAGTTCTTC. The genes are TRBV10-3 and TRBJ2-1, with D unclear. The CDR3 spans 13 residues. V dropped 10 bases and J dropped 0 bases, with 10 bases sitting between them. Germline values: CDR1 ENHRY, CDR2 SYGVKD.

This clonotype was seen many times. V gene TRBV12-3 or TRBV12-4 combines with J gene TRBJ1-3; tentative D call: TRBD1 (5 bases). The CDR3 spans 18 residues. V was pared by 7 bases and J by 4 bases, with 26 bases between. The CDR3, as DNA: TGTGCCAGCATTCCCAAATGGGGCCGTGGAGCTCTGGGAAACACCATATATTTT. Its protein is CASIPKWGRGALGNTIYF.

V gene TRBV11-2 combines with J gene TRBJ2-5, with 7 bases fitting TRBD1. This CDR3 comprises 16 residues. Germline loops: CDR1 SGHAT, CDR2 FQNNGV. Trimming removed 2 bases from V and 5 bases from J; junction bases left unmatched: 11. This CDR3 is CASSLTLTGNGETQYF. The CDR3 bases are TGTGCCAGCAGCTTAACCCTGACAGGGAATGGGGAGACCCAGTACTTC.

This clonotype was detected ten times or more. The chain recombines TRBV4-1 with TRBJ2-5; D perhaps matches TRBD1 (6 bases). The V gene's germline CDR1 is MGHRA and CDR2 YSYEKL. CDR3 size: 17 residues. The V and J ends lost 0 bases and 5 bases respectively, with 19 bases between them. The DNA for the CDR3 is TGCGCCAGCAGCCAAGAAGGGGGAACTTACCGAGGGGAGACCCAGTACTTC. It codes for CASSQEGGTYRGETQYF.

The sample holds many counts of this clonotype. The V and J genes are TRBV28 and TRBJ2-7; 7 positions match TRBD2. CDR1 and CDR2 from the germline V gene are MDHEN and SYDVKM. The CDR3 extends over 13 amino acids. V was pared by 6 bases and J by 6 bases, with 8 bases of the junction left unmatched. The CDR3 is CASRPSGRREQYF. The CDR3 DNA reads TGTGCCAGCAGGCCTAGCGGCCGTCGCGAGCAGTACTTC.

In this sample, this clonotype turned up many times. The genes are TRBV6-2 or TRBV6-3 and TRBJ1-2; possible D gene TRBD1, 6 bases. With 2 bases removed from V and 2 bases from J, the gap between germline ends came to 24 bases. In germline, CDR1 is MNHEY, CDR2 SVGEGT. This CDR3 has 19 amino acids. The CDR3, as DNA: TGTGCCAGCAGTTACACGTCAACAGGGATCAAGACGACCAACTATGGCTACACCTTC. Translation: CASSYTSTGIKTTNYGYTF.

As DNA, the CDR3 is TGCGCCAGCAGCCCCCCGACTCAGCGGGATTCACCCCTCCACTTT. It specifies CASSPPTQRDSPLHF. This chain joins TRBV4-1 and TRBJ1-6; D gene unclear. The CDR3 covers 15 residues. V lost 4 bases to trimming and J lost 8 bases, with 15 bases between them. CDR1 and CDR2 (germline): MGHRA, YSYEKL.

A few counts support this clonotype. The chain employs TRBV11-2 and TRBJ1-6; tentative D call: TRBD1 (5 bases). Germline CDR1 and CDR2: SGHAT and FQNNGV. This CDR3 is 13 amino acids long. Trimming pared 5 bases from V and 9 bases from J, leaving 11 bases between. The CDR3 bases are TGTGCCAGCAGCAAAACCGGGGGTTCACCCCTCCACTTT. It encodes CASSKTGGSPLHF.

This clonotype turned up a few times. This rearrangement joins TRBV2 to TRBJ2-3; 15 bases match TRBD2. Germline values: CDR1 SNHLY, CDR2 FYNNEI. This CDR3 contains 17 residues. Germline trimming cut 5 bases from V and 2 bases from J; bases unmatched to any gene: 5. The CDR3 is CASSTGLAGGPTDTQYF. The CDR3 coding sequence is TGTGCCAGCAGTACCGGACTAGCGGGAGGGCCCACAGATACGCAGTATTTT.

The chain uses TRBV7-2 and TRBJ1-2, with 7 nucleotides matching TRBD1. The junction had 11 bases not matched to a gene; V was cut back by 8 bases and J by 8 bases. The CDR3 length is 13 residues. Per the germline V gene, CDR1 is SGHTA and CDR2 is FQGNSA. CDR3 loop: CASRDTGAEGYTF. DNA for the CDR3: TGTGCCAGCCGCGATACAGGGGCGGAAGGCTACACCTTC.

This clonotype has ten or more counts. The chain links TRBV7-2 to TRBJ2-5; 8 positions agree with TRBD1. Germline trimming cut 7 bases from V and 4 bases from J; bases unmatched to any gene: 5. There are 13 residues in the CDR3. CDR1 SGHTA and CDR2 FQGNSA come from the germline V gene. This CDR3 is CASKRTGRETQYF. The CDR3, as DNA: TGTGCCAGCAAGAGGACAGGGAGAGAGACCCAGTACTTC.

This sequence joins TRBV3-1 and TRBJ1-1, with 8 bases fitting TRBD1. Germline loops: CDR1 LGHDT, CDR2 YNNKEL (reference sequence). V lost 3 bases and J lost 4; bases outside the gene matches: 10. This CDR3 contains 16 residues. CDR3 residues: CASSHLTTGASTEAFF. The CDR3 DNA sequence: TGTGCCAGCAGCCACCTGACGACAGGGGCGAGCACTGAAGCTTTCTTT.

The rearrangement links TRBV12-3 or TRBV12-4 to TRBJ2-7; 8 positions match TRBD1. V dropped 6 bases and J dropped 6; count of bases not matched to a gene: 7. The CDR3 is made up of 13 amino acids. The CDR3 DNA is TGTGCCAGCAGCTCTGGACAGGGCCTCGAGCAGTACGTC. Protein sequence: CASSSGQGLEQYV.

This clonotype was counted many times. In DNA, the CDR3 is TGTGCCAGCATCCACAGGGCATTCGGCTCCTACGAGCAGTACGTC. Residues: CASIHRAFGSYEQYV. The chain joins TRBV7-2 to TRBJ2-7; a possible D gene is TRBD1 (6 bases). CDR1 is SGHTA and CDR2 is FQGNSA in the germline V gene. The V end was cut by 7 bases, the J end by 0 bases, with 16 bases between. The CDR3 runs 15 residues.

This clonotype was picked up many times. The chain recombines TRBV7-6 with TRBJ2-3; 10 bases match TRBD2. The V segment lost 4 bases and the J segment 6 bases; nucleotides outside the gene matches: 7. Germline V gene data show CDR1 as SGHVS and CDR2 as FNYEAQ. The CDR3 is made up of 15 amino acids. The CDR3 bases are TGTGCCAGCAGCTGGGAGCGGGAGGGCCTGGATACGCAGTATTTT. Protein sequence: CASSWEREGLDTQYF. The full variable domain, with the rest looked up from reference TRBV7-6 and TRBJ2-3, is GAGVSQSPRYKVTKRGQDVALRCDPISGHVSLYWYRQALGQGPEFLTYFNYEAQQDKSGLPNDRFSAERPEGSISTLTIQRTEQRDSAMYRCASSWEREGLDTQYFGPGTRLTVL.

This clonotype was observed many times. The genes are TRBV10-3 and TRBJ1-1, with D tentatively TRBD1 (6 bases). There are 14 residues in the CDR3. The V end lost 2 bases, the J end lost 7 bases, and 14 bases lay between the germline ends. CDR1 is ENHRY and CDR2 is SYGVKD in the germline V gene. The CDR3 DNA sequence: TGTGCCATCAGTGAGAGACAGGAACAGGGTGAAGCTTTCTTT. Translated, it gives CAISERQEQGEAFF.

This clonotype was counted at least ten times. The V gene is TRBV7-8, the J gene TRBJ2-4, with 7 bases identical to TRBD2. Germline trimming cut 4 bases from V and 6 bases from J; bases unmatched to any gene: 18. Germline V CDR1 and CDR2: SGHVS, FQNEAQ. The CDR3 is 18 residues long. The CDR3 loop reads CASSSSGTTVVDPNIQYF. CDR3 nucleotides: TGTGCCAGCAGCTCCTCCGGGACTACCGTTGTTGACCCAAACATTCAGTACTTC.

This clonotype was observed a handful of times. This sequence joins TRBV4-1 and TRBJ1-3; D gene ambiguous. Per germline, CDR1 MGHRA and CDR2 YSYEKL. The CDR3 is 14 amino acids. Trimming pared 1 base from V and 5 bases from J, leaving 9 bases between. This CDR3 reads CASSQGVGRNTIYF. The CDR3 nucleotides are TGCGCCAGCAGCCAAGGGGTCGGACGAAACACCATATATTTT.

This clonotype has a count of ten or more. The gene calls are TRBV7-2 and TRBJ2-1; D unresolved. Germline V CDR1 and CDR2: SGHTA, FQGNSA. V shed 6 bases and J shed 3 bases, with 18 bases lying between them. The CDR3 consists of 16 residues. Written as DNA, the CDR3 is TGTGCCAGCAGTTGGAGACTGTCCTGGGGCTACAATGAGCAGTTCTTC. Its translation is CASSWRLSWGYNEQFF.

This clonotype was observed a few times. The rearrangement joins TRBV12-3 or TRBV12-4 to TRBJ2-2; D not certain. The CDR3 totals 18 residues. The V end was cut by 4 bases, the J end by 2 bases, with 20 bases between. The CDR3 region has the DNA TGTGCCAGCAGTTATTCCCGCGGTTTCATGTCAAACACCGGGGAGCTGTTTTTT. Encoded protein: CASSYSRGFMSNTGELFF.

This chain uses TRBV4-1 with TRBJ2-6; unclear D gene. With 1 base removed from V and 2 bases from J, the gap between germline ends came to 12 bases. The CDR3 consists of 17 residues. The germline CDR1 and CDR2 sequences are MGHRA and YSYEKL. In DNA form, the CDR3 reads TGCGCCAGCAGCCAAGTACGCGGCAGGCCTGGGGCCAACGTCCTGACTTTC. Residues: CASSQVRGRPGANVLTF.

This clonotype appeared many times. This chain uses TRBV5-6 with TRBJ2-1; D not certain. This CDR3 spans 13 amino acids. Germline lookup yields CDR1 SGHDT and CDR2 YYEEEE. The V end was cut by 5 bases, the J end by 9 bases, with 15 bases between. The CDR3 nucleotides read TGTGCCAGCAGACAGATCAACTATGGTGAGCAGTTCTTC. Its translation: CASRQINYGEQFF.

This clonotype was found a few times. The J gene is TRBJ1-1, the V gene TRBV6-2 or TRBV6-3; 7 bases map to TRBD1. This CDR3 is 14 amino acids long. Trimming took 5 bases from V and 5 from J; bases not matched to a gene: 8. Germline CDR1 is MNHEY and CDR2 is SVGEGT. CDR3 nucleotide sequence: TGTGCCAGCAGTAAACAGGGGTCGCGTACTGAAGCTTTCTTT. Its protein is CASSKQGSRTEAFF.

This clonotype has at least ten counts. The rearrangement joins TRBV11-2 to TRBJ2-7; TRBD2 matches 7 bases. Looked up from germline, CDR1 is SGHAT and CDR2 is FQNNGV. There are 14 residues in the CDR3. V trimming: 5 bases; J trimming: 3 bases; junction bases outside the gene matches: 7. The DNA for the CDR3 is TGTGCCAGCAGCCTTGGGGGGGGAAGCTACGAGCAGTACTTC. This translates into CASSLGGGSYEQYF.

V gene TRBV2 combines with J gene TRBJ2-5, with D maybe TRBD2 (7 bases). Trimming removed 5 bases at V and 5 bases at J, with 15 bases between. This CDR3 spans 14 amino acids. Germline CDR1 and CDR2: SNHLY and FYNNEI. The CDR3 sequence is CASSSGGGAETQYF. CDR3 coding DNA: TGTGCCAGCAGTAGCGGTGGGGGGGCGGAGACCCAGTACTTC.

This chain uses TRBV7-9 with TRBJ1-1; tentative D call: TRBD1 (5 bases). V was shortened by 2 bases and J by 7 bases, with 14 bases between the two germline ends. CDR1 SEHNR and CDR2 FQNEAQ come from the germline V gene (reference sequence). The CDR3 runs 14 residues. The CDR3 nucleotides are TGTGCCAGCAGCTTACCGCAGGGCCCAAGTGAAGCTTTCTTT. Its translation is CASSLPQGPSEAFF. The whole variable domain, remainder taken from reference TRBV7-9 and TRBJ1-1, is DTGVSQNPRHKITKRGQNVTFRCDPISEHNRLYWYRQTLGQGPEFLTYFQNEAQLEKSRLLSDRFSAERPKGSFSTLEIQRTEQGDSAMYLCASSLPQGPSEAFFGQGTRLTVV.